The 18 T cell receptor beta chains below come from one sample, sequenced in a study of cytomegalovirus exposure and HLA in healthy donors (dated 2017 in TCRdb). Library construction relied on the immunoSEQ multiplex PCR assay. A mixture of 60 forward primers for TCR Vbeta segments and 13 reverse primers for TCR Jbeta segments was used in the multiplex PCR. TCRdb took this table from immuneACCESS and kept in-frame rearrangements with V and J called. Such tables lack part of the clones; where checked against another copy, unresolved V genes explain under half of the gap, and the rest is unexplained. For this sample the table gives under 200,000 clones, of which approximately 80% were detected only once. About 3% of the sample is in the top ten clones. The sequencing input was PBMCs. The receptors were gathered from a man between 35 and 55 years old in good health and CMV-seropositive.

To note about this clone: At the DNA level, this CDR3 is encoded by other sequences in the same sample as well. The CDR3 sequence: CASSQDSLSNQPQHF. CDR3 DNA sequence: TGTGCCAGCAGCCAAGACAGTCTTAGCAATCAGCCCCAGCATTTT. J is TRBJ1-5 and V is TRBV2, with TRBD1 as a possible D gene (5 bases). V lost 6 bases and J lost 0, with 12 bases in between. This CDR3 contains 15 residues. Germline V CDR1 and CDR2: SNHLY, FYNNEI.

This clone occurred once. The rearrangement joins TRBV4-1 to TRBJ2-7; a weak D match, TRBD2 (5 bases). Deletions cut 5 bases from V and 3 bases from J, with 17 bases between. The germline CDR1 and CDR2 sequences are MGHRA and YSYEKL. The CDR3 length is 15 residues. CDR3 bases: TGCGCCAGCAGCGAGGAGCCGGGATCACGCTACGAGCAGTACTTC. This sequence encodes CASSEEPGSRYEQYF.

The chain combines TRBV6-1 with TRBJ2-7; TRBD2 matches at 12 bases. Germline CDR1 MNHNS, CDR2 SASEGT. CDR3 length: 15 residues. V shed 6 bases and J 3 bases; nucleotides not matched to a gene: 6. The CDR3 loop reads CASRPSGRAGYEQYF. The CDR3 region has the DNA TGTGCCAGCAGACCTAGCGGGAGGGCGGGCTACGAGCAGTACTTC.

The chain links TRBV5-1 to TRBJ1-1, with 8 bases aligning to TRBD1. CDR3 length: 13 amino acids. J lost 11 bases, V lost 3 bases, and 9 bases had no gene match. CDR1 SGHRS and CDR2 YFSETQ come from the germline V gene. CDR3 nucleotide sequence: TGCGCCAGCAGCTCGACAGGGGAAAACCGGGCTTTCTTT. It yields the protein CASSSTGENRAFF.

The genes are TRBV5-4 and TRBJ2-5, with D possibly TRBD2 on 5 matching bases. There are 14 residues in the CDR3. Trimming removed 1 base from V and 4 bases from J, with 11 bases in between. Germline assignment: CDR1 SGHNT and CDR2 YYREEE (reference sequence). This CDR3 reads CASSLQRGRETQYF. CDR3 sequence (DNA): TGTGCCAGCAGCTTGCAGCGTGGGAGAGAGACCCAGTACTTC.

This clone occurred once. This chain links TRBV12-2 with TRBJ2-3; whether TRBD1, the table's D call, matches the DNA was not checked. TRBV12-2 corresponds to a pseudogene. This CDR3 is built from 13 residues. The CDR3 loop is CASRAGTMDTQYF. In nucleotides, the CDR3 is TGTGCAAGTCGCGCAGGGACAATGGATACGCAGTATTTT.

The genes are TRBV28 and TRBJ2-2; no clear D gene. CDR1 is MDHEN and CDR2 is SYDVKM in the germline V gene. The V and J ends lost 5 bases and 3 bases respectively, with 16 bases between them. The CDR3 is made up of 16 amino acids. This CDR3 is CASSIPIIDHTGELFF. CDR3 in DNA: TGTGCCAGCAGTATCCCGATCATAGATCACACCGGGGAGCTGTTTTTT. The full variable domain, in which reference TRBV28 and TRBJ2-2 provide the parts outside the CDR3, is DVKVTQSSRYLVKRTGEKVFLECVQDMDHENMFWYRQDPGLGLRLIYFSYDVKMKEKGDIPEGYSVSREKKERFSLILESASTNQTSMYLCASSIPIIDHTGELFFGEGSRLTVL.

CDR3 sequence reads: CASSNPWGLLLYEQYF. The CDR3 DNA is TGTGCCAGCAGCAACCCCTGGGGCCTTCTACTCTACGAGCAGTACTTC. The chain joins TRBV21-1 to TRBJ2-7; the D call of TRBD1 is as the table states it, not checked on the DNA. TRBV21-1 is a pseudogene. The CDR3 is 16 residues long.

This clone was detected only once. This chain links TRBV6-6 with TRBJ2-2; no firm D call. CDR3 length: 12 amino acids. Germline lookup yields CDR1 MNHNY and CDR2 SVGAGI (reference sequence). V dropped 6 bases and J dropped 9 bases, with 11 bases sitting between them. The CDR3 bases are TGTGCCAGCAGCCCCCCAAGCCGGGAGCTGTTTTTT. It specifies CASSPPSRELFF.

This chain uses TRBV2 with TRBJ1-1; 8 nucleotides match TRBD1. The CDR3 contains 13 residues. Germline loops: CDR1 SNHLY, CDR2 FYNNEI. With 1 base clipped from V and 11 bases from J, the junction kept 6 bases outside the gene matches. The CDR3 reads CASSEGVYRGAFF. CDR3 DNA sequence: TGTGCCAGCAGTGAAGGGGTTTACAGGGGGGCTTTCTTT. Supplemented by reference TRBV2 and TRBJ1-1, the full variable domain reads EPEVTQTPSHQVTQMGQEVILRCVPISNHLYFYWYRQILGQKVEFLVSFYNNEISEKSEIFDDQFSVERPDGSNFTLKIRSTKLEDSAMYFCASSEGVYRGAFFGQGTRLTVV.

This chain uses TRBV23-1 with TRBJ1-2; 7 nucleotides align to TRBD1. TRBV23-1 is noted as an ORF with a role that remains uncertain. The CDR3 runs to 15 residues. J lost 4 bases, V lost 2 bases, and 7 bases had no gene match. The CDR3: CASSQRRTGSYGYTF. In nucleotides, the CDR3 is TGCGCCAGCAGTCAACGACGGACAGGTTCCTATGGCTACACCTTC.

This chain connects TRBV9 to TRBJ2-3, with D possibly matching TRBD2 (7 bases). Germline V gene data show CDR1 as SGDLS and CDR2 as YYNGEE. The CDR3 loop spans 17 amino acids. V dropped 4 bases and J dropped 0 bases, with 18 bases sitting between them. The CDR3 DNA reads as TGTGCCAGCAGCCGAAAGGGGGGGGCGGTGAGCACAGATACGCAGTATTTT. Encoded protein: CASSRKGGAVSTDTQYF.

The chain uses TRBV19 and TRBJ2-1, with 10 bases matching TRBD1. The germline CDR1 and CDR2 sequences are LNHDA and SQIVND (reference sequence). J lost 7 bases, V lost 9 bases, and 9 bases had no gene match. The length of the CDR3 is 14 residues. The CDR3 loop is CASHPGTGANEQFF. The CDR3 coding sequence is TGTGCCAGCCACCCCGGGACAGGGGCAAATGAGCAGTTCTTC. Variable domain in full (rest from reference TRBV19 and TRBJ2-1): DGGITQSPKYLFRKEGQNVTLSCEQNLNHDAMYWYRQDPGQGLRLIYYSQIVNDFQKGDIAEGYSVSREKKESFPLTVTSAQKNPTAFYLCASHPGTGANEQFFGPGTRLTVL.

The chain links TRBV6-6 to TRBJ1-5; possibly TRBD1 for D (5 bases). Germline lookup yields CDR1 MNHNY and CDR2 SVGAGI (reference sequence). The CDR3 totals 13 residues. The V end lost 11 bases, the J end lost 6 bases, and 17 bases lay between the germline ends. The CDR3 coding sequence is TGTGCCCTAACGGGGGGGTATGGTCAGCCCCAGCATTTT. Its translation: CALTGGYGQPQHF.

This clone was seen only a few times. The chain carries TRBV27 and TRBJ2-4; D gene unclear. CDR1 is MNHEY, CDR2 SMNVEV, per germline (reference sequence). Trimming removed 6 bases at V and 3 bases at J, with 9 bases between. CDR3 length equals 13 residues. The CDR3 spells CASSPNGKNIQYF. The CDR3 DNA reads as TGTGCCAGCAGCCCAAACGGCAAAAACATTCAGTACTTC.

The DNA for the CDR3 is TGTGCCAGCAGCTCCGGGACAGCGAACACCGGGGAGCTGTTTTTT. Residues: CASSSGTANTGELFF. This rearrangement joins TRBV7-2 to TRBJ2-2, with TRBD1 matching 7 bases. Germline trimming cut 4 bases from V and 0 bases from J; bases unmatched to any gene: 2. Per the germline V gene, CDR1 is SGHTA and CDR2 is FQGNSA. CDR3 size: 15 residues.

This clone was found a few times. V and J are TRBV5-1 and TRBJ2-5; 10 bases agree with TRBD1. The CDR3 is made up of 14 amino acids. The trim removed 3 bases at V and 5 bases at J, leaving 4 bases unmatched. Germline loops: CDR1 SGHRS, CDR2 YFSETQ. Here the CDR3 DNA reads TGCGCCAGCAGCTCGACAGGGGGCGGGGAGACCCAGTACTTC. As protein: CASSSTGGGETQYF. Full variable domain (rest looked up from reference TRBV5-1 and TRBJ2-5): KAGVTQTPRYLIKTRGQQVTLSCSPISGHRSVSWYQQTPGQGLQFLFEYFSETQRNKGNFPGRFSGRQFSNSRSEMNVSTLELGDSALYLCASSSTGGGETQYFGPGTRLLVL.

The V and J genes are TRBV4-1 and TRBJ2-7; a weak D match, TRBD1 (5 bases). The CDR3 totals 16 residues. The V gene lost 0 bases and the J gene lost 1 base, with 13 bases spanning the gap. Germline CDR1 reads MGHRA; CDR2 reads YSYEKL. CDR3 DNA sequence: TGCGCCAGCAGCCAAGATCCCCTAGGGGTGTCCTACGAGCAGTACTTC. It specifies CASSQDPLGVSYEQYF.